This T cell receptor (beta chain) was identified during a study of T cells after yellow fever vaccination. Study background: Fractions with few cells were prepared using SMART-Seq v4 Ultra Low Input.

V was shortened by 4 bases and J by 4 bases, with 6 bases between the two germline ends. The CDR3 extends over 12 amino acids. Germline lookup yields CDR1 SGHDT and CDR2 YYEEEE. TCRdb reanalysed the 5' RACE reads using MiXCR and keeps one entry per CDR3 protein. The sample has 230,000 or so distinct CDR3 sequences; about 3.5% are singletons. This clonotype was recorded at least ten times. Its cognate antigen is unknown. Broader study findings: Bulk-population clonotypes that are abundant could appear as contaminants in FACS-sorted repertoires.

This sequence joins TRBV5-6 and TRBJ2-1; D gene uncertain. The sequences come from PBMCs, collected 15 days after the yellow fever booster vaccination. This clonotype originated in a man between 18 and 29 years old who received the YFV17D yellow fever vaccine. CDR3 in amino acids: CASSPGYNEQFF. The CDR3 region has the DNA TGTGCCAGCAGCCCCGGGTACAATGAGCAGTTCTTC.